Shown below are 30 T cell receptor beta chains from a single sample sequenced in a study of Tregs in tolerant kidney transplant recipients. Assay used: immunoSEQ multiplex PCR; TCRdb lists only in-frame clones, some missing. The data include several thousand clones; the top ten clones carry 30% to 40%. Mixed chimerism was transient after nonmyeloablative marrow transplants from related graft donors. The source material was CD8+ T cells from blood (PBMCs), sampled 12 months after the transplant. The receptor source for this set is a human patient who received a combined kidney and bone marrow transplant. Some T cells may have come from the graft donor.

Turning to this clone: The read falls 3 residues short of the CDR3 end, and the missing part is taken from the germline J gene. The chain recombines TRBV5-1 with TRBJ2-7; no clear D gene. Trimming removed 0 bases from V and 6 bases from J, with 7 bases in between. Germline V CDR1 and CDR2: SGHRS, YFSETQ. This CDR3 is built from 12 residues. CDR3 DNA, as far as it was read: TGCGCCAGCAGCTTGGCAGGATCCGAG. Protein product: CASSLAGSE. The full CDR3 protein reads CASSLAGSEQYF.

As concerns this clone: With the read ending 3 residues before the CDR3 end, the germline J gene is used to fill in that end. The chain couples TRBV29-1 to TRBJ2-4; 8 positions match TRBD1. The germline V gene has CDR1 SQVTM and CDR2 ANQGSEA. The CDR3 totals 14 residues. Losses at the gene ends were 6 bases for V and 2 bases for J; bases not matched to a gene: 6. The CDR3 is CSVLDRGSKNIQYF. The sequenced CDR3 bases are TGCAGCGTCTTAGACAGGGGATCCAAAAACATT. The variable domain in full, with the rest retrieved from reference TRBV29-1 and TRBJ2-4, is SAVISQKPSRDICQRGTSLTIQCQVDSQVTMMFWYRQQPGQSLTLIATANQGSEATYESGFVIDKFPISRPNLTFSTLTVSNMSPEDSSIYLCSVLDRGSKNIQYFGAGTRLSVL.

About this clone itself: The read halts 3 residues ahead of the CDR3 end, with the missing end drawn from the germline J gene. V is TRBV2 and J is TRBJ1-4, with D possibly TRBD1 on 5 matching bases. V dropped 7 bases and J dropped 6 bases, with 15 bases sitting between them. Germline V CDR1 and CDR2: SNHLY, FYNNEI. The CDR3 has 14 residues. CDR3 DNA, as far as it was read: TGTGCCAGCAAGAGTATGGGGGGGGATGAAAAA. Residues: CASKSMGGDEK. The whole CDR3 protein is CASKSMGGDEKLFF.

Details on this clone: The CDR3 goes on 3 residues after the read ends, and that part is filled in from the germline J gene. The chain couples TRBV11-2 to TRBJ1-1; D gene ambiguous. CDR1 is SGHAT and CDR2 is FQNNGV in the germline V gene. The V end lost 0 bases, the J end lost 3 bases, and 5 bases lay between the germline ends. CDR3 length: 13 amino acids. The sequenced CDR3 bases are TGTGCCAGCAGCTTAGAGGGCGACACTGAA. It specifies CASSLEGDTE. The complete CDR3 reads CASSLEGDTEAFF.

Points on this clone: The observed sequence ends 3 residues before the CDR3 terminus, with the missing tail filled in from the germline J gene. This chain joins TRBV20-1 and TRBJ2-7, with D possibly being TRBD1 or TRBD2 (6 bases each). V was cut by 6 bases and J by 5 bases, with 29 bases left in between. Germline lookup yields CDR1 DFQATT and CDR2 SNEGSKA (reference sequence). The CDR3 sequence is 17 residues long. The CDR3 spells CSADPGGGGLVTHEQYF. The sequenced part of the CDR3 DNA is TGCAGTGCAGACCCGGGCGGAGGGGGTCTAGTTACCCACGAG.

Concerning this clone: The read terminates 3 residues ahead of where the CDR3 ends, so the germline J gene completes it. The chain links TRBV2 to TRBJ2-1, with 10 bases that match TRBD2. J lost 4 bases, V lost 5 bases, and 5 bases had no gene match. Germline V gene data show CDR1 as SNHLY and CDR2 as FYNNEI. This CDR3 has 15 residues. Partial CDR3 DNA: TGTGCCAGCAGTAGCGGGAGGGCCACGTACAATGAG. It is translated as CASSSGRATYNE. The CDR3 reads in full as CASSSGRATYNEQFF.

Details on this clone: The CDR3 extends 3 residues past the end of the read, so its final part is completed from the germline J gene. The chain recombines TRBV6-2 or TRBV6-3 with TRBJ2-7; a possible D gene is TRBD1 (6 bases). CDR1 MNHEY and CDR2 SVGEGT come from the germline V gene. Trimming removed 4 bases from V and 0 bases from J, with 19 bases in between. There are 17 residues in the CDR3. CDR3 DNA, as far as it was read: TGTGCCAGCAGTTGGTTACTAGATGGGGACAACTCCTACGAG. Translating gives CASSWLLDGDNSYE. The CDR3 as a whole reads CASSWLLDGDNSYEQYF.

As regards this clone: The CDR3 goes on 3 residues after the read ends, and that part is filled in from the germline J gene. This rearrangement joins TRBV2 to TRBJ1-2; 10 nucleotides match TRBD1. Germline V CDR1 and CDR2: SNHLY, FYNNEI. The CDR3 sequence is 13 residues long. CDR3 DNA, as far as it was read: TGTGCCAGCGAGGACAGGGGGTTGTCGGGC. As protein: CASEDRGLSG. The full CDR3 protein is CASEDRGLSGYTF.

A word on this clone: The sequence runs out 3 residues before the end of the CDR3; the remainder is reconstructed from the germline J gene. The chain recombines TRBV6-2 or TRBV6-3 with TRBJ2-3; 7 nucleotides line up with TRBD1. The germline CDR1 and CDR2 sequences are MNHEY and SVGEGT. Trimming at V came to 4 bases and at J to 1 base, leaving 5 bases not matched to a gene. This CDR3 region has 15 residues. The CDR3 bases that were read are TGTGCCAGCAGTTTGACAGGGTCAGGCACAGATACG. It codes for CASSLTGSGTDT. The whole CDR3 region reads CASSLTGSGTDTQYF.

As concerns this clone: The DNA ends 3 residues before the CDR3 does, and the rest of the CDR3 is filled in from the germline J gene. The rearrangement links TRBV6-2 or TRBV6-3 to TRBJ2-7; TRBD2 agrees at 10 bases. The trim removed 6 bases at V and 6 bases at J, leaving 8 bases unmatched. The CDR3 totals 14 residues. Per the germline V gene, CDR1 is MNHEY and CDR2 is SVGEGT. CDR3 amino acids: CASSLGLAGVEQYF. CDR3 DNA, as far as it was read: TGTGCCAGCAGCCTAGGGCTAGCGGGAGTCGAG.

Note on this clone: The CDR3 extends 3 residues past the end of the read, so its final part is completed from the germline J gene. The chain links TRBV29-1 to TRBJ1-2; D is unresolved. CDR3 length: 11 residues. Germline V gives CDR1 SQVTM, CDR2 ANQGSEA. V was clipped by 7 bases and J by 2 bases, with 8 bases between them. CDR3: CSGHTNYGYTF. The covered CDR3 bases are TGCAGCGGTCACACGAACTATGGC.

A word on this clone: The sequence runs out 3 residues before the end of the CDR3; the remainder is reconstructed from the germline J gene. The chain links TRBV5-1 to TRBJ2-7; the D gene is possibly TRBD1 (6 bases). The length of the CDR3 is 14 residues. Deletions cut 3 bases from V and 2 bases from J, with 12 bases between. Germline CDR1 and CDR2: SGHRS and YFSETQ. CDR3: CASSSAGTPYEQYF. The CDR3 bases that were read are TGCGCCAGCAGCTCGGCCGGGACACCCTACGAG.

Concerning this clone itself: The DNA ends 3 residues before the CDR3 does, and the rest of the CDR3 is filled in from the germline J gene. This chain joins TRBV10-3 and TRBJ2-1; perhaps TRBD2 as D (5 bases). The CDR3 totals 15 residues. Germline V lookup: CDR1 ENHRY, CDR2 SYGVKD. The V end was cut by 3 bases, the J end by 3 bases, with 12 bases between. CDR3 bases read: TGTGCCATCAGTGAAGGACTGGAGAACTACAATGAG. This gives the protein CAISEGLENYNE. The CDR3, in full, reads CAISEGLENYNEQFF.

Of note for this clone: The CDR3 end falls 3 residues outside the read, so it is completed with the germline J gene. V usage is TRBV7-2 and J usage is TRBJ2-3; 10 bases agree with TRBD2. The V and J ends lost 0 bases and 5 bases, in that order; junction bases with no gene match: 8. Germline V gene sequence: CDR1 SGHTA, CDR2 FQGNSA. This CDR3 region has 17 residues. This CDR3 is CASSLAGMGLAKDTQYF. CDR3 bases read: TGTGCCAGCAGCTTAGCGGGTATGGGACTAGCGAAAGATACG.

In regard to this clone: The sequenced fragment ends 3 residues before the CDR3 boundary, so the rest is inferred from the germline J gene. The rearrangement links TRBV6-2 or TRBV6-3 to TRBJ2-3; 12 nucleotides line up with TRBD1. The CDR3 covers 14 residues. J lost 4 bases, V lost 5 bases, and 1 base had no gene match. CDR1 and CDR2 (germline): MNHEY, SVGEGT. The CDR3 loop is CASSGTGGSDTQYF. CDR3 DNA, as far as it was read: TGTGCCAGCAGTGGGACAGGGGGCTCAGATACG.

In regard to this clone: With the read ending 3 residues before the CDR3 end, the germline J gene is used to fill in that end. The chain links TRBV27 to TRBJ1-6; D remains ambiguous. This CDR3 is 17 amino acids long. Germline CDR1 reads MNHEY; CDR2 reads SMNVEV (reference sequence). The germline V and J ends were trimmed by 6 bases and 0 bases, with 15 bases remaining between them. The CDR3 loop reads CASSPIPTSSYNSPLHF. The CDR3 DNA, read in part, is TGTGCCAGCAGCCCTATCCCCACGAGCTCCTATAATTCACCC.

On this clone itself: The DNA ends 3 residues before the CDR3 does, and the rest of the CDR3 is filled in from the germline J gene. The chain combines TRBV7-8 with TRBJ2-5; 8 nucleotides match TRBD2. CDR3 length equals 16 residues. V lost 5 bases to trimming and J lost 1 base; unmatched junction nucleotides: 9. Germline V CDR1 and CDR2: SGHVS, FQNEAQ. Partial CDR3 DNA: TGTGCCAGCAGCCGTAGACTAGCGAGCTTCCAAGAGACC. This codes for CASSRRLASFQET. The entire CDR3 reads CASSRRLASFQETQYF.

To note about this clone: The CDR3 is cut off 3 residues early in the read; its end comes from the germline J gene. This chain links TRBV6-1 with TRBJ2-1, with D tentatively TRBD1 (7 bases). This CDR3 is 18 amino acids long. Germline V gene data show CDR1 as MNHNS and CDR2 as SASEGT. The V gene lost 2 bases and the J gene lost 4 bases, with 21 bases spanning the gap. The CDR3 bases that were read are TGTGCCAGCAGTGAAATTCTGGGGGGACAGATTATTTACAATGAG. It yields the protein CASSEILGGQIIYNE. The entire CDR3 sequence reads CASSEILGGQIIYNEQFF.

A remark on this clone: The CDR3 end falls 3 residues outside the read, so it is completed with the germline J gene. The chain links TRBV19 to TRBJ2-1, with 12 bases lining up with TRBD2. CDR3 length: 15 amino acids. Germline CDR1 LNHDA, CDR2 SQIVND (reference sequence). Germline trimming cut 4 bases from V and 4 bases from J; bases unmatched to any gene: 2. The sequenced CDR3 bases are TGTGCCAGTAGTACTGGACTAGCGGGATACAATGAG. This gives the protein CASSTGLAGYNE. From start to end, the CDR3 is CASSTGLAGYNEQFF.

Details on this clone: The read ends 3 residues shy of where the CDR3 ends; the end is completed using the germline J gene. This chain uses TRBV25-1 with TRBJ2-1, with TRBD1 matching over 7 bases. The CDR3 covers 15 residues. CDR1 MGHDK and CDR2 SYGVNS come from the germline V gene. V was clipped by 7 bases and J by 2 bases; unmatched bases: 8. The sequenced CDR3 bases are TGTGCCAGCAAAAACCGGGACAGTCCCTACAATGAG. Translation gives CASKNRDSPYNE. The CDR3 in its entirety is CASKNRDSPYNEQFF.

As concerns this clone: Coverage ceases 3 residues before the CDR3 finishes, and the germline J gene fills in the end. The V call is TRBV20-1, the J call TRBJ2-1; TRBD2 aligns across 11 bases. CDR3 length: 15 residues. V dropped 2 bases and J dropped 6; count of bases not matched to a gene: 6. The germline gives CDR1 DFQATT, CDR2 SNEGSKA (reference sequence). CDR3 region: CSARPPGLAANEQFF. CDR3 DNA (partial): TGCAGTGCTAGACCCCCGGGACTAGCGGCCAATGAG.

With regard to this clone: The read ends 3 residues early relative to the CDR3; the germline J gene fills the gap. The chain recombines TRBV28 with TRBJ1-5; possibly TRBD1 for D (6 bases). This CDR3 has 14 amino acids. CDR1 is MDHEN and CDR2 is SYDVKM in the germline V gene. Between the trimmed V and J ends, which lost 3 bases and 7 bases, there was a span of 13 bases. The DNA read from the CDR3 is TGTGCCAGCAGTTTTAGGGGGTCGTGGCAGCCC. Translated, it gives CASSFRGSWQP. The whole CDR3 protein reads CASSFRGSWQPQHF.

CDR3 bases read: TGCAGTGCTAGAGAAGAATGGGACAGAAATTCACCC. Its translation: CSAREEWDRNSP. Given in full, the CDR3 is CSAREEWDRNSPLHF. The chain recombines TRBV20-1 with TRBJ1-6, with 7 bases aligning to TRBD1. The DNA ends 3 residues before the CDR3 does, and the rest of the CDR3 is filled in from the germline J gene. V gave up 0 bases and J gave up 7 bases; unmatched junction bases: 6. Germline lookup yields CDR1 DFQATT and CDR2 SNEGSKA (reference sequence). This CDR3 contains 15 residues.

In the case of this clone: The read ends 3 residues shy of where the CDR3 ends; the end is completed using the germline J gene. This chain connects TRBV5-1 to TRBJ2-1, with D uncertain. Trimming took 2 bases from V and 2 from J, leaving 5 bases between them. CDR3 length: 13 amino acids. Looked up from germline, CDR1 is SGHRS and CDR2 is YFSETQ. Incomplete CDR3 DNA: TGCGCCAGCAGCTTTGACACCTACAATGAG. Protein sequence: CASSFDTYNE. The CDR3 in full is CASSFDTYNEQFF. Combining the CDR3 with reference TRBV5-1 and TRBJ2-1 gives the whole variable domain KAGVTQTPRYLIKTRGQQVTLSCSPISGHRSVSWYQQTPGQGLQFLFEYFSETQRNKGNFPGRFSGRQFSNSRSEMNVSTLELGDSALYLCASSFDTYNEQFFGPGTRLTVL.

The CDR3 loop is CASSSSGSSYEQYF. Incomplete CDR3 DNA: TGTGCCAGCAGCTCTAGCGGGAGTTCCTACGAG. The gene calls are TRBV7-9 and TRBJ2-7; 10 positions match TRBD2. The read stops 3 residues short of the end of the CDR3; the missing end is completed from the germline J gene. Germline V CDR1 and CDR2: SEHNR, FQNEAQ (reference sequence). The length of the CDR3 is 14 residues. J lost 1 base, V lost 4 bases, and 1 base had no gene match.

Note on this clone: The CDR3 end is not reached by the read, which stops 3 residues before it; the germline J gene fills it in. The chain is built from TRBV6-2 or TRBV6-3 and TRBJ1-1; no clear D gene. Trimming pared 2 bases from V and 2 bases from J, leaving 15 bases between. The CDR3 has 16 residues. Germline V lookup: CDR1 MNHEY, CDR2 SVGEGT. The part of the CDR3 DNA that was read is TGTGCCAGCAGTTACAGAGTGGCCTTGCTCAACACTGAA. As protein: CASSYRVALLNTE. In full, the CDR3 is CASSYRVALLNTEAFF.

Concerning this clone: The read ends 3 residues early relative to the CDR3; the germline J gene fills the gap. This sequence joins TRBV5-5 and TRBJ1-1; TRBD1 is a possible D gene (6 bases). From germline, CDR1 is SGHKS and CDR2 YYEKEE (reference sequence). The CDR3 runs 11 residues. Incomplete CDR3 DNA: TGTGCCAGCAGCTTAAGGGGGGAA. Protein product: CASSLRGE. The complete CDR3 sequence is CASSLRGEAFF.

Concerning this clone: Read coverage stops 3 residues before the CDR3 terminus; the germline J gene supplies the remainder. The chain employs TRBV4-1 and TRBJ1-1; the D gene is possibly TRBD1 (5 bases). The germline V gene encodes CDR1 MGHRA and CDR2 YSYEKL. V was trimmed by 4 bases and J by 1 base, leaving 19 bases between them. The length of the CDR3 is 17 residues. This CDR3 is CASSLLQGELENTEAFF. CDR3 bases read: TGCGCCAGCAGCCTTCTCCAAGGGGAGCTAGAGAACACTGAA.

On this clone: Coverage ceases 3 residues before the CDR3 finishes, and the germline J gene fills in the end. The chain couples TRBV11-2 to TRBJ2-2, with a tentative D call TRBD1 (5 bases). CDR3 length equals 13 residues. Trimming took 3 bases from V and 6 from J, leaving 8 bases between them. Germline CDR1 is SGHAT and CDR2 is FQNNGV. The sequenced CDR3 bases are TGTGCCAGCAGCTTCCAGGGTGCCGGGGAG. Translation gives CASSFQGAGE. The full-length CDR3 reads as CASSFQGAGELFF.

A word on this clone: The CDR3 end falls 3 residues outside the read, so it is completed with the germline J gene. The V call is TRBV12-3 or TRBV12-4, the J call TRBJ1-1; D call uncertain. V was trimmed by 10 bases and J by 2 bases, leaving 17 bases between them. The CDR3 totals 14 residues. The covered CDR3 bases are TGTGCCACCATCGACACCCTGAAAAACACTGAA. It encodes CATIDTLKNTE. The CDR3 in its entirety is CATIDTLKNTEAFF.